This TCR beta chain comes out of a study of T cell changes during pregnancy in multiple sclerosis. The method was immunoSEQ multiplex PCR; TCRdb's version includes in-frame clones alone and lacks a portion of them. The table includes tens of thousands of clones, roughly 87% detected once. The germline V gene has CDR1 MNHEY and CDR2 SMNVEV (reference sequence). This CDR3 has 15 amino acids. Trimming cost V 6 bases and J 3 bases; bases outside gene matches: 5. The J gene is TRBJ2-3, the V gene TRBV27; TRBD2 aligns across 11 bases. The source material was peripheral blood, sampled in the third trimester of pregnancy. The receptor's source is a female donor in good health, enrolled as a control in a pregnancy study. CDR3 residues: CASRLAGGLTDTQYF. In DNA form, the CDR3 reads TGTGCCAGCAGGTTAGCGGGGGGGCTGACAGATACGCAGTATTTT.